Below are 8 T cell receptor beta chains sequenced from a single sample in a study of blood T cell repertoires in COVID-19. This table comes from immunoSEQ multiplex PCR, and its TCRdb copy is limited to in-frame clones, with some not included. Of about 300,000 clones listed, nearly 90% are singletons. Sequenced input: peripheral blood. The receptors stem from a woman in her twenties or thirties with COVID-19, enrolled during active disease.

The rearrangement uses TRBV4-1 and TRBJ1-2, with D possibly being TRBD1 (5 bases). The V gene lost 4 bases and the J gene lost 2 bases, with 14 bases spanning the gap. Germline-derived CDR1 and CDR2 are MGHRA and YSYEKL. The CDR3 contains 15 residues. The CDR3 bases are TGCGCCAGCAGCCCAGGGCCCGCCGACAACTATGGCTACACCTTC. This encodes CASSPGPADNYGYTF.

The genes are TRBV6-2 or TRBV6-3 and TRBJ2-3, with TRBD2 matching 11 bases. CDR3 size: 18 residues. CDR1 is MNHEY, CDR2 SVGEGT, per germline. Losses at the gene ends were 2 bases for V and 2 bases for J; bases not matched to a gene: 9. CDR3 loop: CASSYPLRLAGNTDTQYF. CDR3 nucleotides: TGTGCCAGCAGTTACCCCCTCCGACTAGCGGGGAACACAGATACGCAGTATTTT.

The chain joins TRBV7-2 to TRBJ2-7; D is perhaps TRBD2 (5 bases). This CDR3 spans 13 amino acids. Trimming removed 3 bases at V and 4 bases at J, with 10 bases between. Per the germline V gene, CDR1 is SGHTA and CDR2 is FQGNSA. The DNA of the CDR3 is TGTGCCAGCAGCTTGGCGGGCCGTTACGAGCAGTACTTC. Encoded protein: CASSLAGRYEQYF. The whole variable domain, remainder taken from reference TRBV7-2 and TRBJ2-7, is GAGVSQSPSNKVTEKGKDVELRCDPISGHTALYWYRQSLGQGLEFLIYFQGNSAPDKSGLPSDRFSAERTGGSVSTLTIQRTQQEDSAVYLCASSLAGRYEQYFGPGTRLTVT.

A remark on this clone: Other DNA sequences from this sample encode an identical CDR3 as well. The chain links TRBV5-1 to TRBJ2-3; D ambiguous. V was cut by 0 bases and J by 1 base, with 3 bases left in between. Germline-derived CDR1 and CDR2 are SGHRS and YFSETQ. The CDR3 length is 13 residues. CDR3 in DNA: TGCGCCAGCAGCTTGGCCGGCACAGATACGCAGTATTTT. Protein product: CASSLAGTDTQYF.

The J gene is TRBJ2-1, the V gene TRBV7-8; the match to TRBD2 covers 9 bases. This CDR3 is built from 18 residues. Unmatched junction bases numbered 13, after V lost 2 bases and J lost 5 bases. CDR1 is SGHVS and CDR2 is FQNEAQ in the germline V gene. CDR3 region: CASSLYGTSSFPNNEQFF. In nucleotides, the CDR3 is TGTGCCAGCAGCTTATACGGGACTAGCTCCTTTCCAAACAATGAGCAGTTCTTC.

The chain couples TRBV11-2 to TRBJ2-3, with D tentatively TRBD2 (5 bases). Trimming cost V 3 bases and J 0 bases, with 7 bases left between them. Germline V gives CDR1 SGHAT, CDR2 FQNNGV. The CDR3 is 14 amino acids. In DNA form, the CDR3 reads TGTGCCAGCAGCTTTTTAGCGAGCACAGATACGCAGTATTTT. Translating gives CASSFLASTDTQYF.

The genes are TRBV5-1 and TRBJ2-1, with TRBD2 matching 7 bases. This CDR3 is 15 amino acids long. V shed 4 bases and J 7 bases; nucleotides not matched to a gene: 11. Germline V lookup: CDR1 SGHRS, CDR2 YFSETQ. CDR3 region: CASSVRGEQFNEQFF. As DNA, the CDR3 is TGCGCCAGCAGCGTCCGGGGGGAGCAATTTAATGAGCAGTTCTTC.

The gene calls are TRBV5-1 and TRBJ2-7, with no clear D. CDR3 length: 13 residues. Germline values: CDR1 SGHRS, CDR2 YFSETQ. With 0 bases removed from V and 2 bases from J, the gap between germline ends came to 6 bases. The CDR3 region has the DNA TGCGCCAGCAGCTTGGATTCAACCTACGAGCAGTACTTC. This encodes CASSLDSTYEQYF.